The next 9 T cell receptor beta chains were all read from a single sample in a study of blood T cell repertoires in COVID-19. Repertoires were generated with immunoSEQ multiplex PCR, while TCRdb's copy carries only in-frame clones and drops some. The sample comprises roughly 290,000 clones, 70% to 90% of which are singletons, and about 2.2% rests with the top ten. Specimen: peripheral blood. These receptors originate from a woman aged 30 to 39 who had recovered from COVID-19.

Only a few counts were recorded for this clone. The chain recombines TRBV9 with TRBJ1-1; no reliable D call. V was clipped by 0 bases and J by 2 bases, with 11 bases between them. In germline, CDR1 is SGDLS, CDR2 YYNGEE. The CDR3 has 15 amino acids. The CDR3 sequence is CASSVVGVGNTEAFF. CDR3 in DNA: TGTGCCAGCAGCGTAGTCGGAGTTGGTAACACTGAAGCTTTCTTT.

V usage is TRBV5-1 and J usage is TRBJ2-7, with TRBD1 matching 9 bases. CDR3 length: 16 residues. J lost 3 bases, V lost 0 bases, and 7 bases had no gene match. The germline gives CDR1 SGHRS, CDR2 YFSETQ. Written as DNA, the CDR3 is TGCGCCAGCAGCTTGGGTGCGGGACAGGGTTACTACGAGCAGTACTTC. Protein: CASSLGAGQGYYEQYF.

The V call is TRBV5-1, the J call TRBJ2-3; 11 positions match TRBD2. This CDR3 region has 19 residues. Germline CDR1 reads SGHRS; CDR2 reads YFSETQ. The V gene end was trimmed by 2 bases and the J gene end by 2 bases; junction bases not matched to a gene: 13. The CDR3 DNA sequence: TGCGCCAGCAGCTTAGCACTAGCGGGGGCCTTGACGTTCACAGATACGCAGTATTTT. It yields the protein CASSLALAGALTFTDTQYF.

The rearrangement uses TRBV9 and TRBJ2-7, with a possible D match to TRBD2 (5 bases). V lost 4 bases and J lost 0, with 8 bases in between. Germline assignment: CDR1 SGDLS and CDR2 YYNGEE. The CDR3 contains 13 residues. In nucleotides, the CDR3 is TGTGCCAGCAGCCCCCGGGACTCCTACGAGCAGTACTTC. This encodes CASSPRDSYEQYF.

The chain has TRBV9 and TRBJ2-7; the D is unclear. The germline CDR1 and CDR2 sequences are SGDLS and YYNGEE. Trimming left V 0 bases short and J 4 bases short, with 14 bases between. The CDR3 is 15 amino acids. In nucleotides, the CDR3 is TGTGCCAGCAGCGTAGTCGGCCAGCCGGGTTACGAGCAGTACTTC. Residues: CASSVVGQPGYEQYF.

J is TRBJ1-3 and V is TRBV6-5; D is unresolved. CDR1 is MNHEY and CDR2 is SVGAGI in the germline V gene. The CDR3 runs 12 residues. V lost 6 bases and J lost 4, with 7 bases in between. DNA for the CDR3: TGTGCCAGCAGCCCACAGGGAAACACCATATATTTT. Its translation: CASSPQGNTIYF.

In this sample, this clone turned up once. This sequence joins TRBV7-2 and TRBJ2-2; 9 positions match TRBD1. Germline loops: CDR1 SGHTA, CDR2 FQGNSA. CDR3 length: 15 amino acids. The trim removed 5 bases at V and 6 bases at J, leaving 7 bases unmatched. The DNA for the CDR3 is TGTGCCAGCAGCCCATGGACAGGGGATGCCGGGGAGCTGTTTTTT. Its translation is CASSPWTGDAGELFF.

This chain uses TRBV19 with TRBJ1-5, with 7 bases fitting TRBD1. Germline-derived CDR1 and CDR2 are LNHDA and SQIVND (reference sequence). CDR3 length equals 15 residues. Unmatched junction bases numbered 6, after V lost 4 bases and J lost 3 bases. The CDR3 bases are TGTGCCAGTAGTAGCCGGACAGGCCCCAATCAGCCCCAGCATTTT. Protein: CASSSRTGPNQPQHF.

The chain has TRBV11-1 and TRBJ1-2; possible D gene TRBD1, 6 bases. V was clipped by 7 bases and J by 7 bases, with 16 bases between them. The CDR3 consists of 13 residues. The germline V gene encodes CDR1 SGHAT and CDR2 FQDESV (reference sequence). CDR3 sequence (DNA): TGTGCCAGCACTAAAACAGGGTTTCGTGGCTACACCTTC. It codes for CASTKTGFRGYTF.